These 25 T cell receptor beta chains originate from one sample sequenced in a study of blood T cell repertoires in COVID-19. The assay was immunoSEQ multiplex PCR, and TCRdb's table has in-frame clones only and misses some. The profile shows 300,000 to 400,000 clones, 85% of them singletons. Sequencing was carried out using PBMCs or T cells enriched from blood (not recorded which). All receptors derive from a woman in her twenties or thirties who had been exposed to COVID-19.

The sample holds a few counts of this clone. This rearrangement joins TRBV7-8 to TRBJ2-1; TRBD2 agrees at 13 bases. Germline loops: CDR1 SGHVS, CDR2 FQNEAQ. The CDR3 has 19 residues. J was trimmed by 0 bases and V by 2 bases; bases with no gene match: 7. CDR3 region: CASSLMTSGGISSYNEQFF. CDR3 sequence (DNA): TGTGCCAGCAGCTTAATGACTAGCGGGGGGATCAGCTCCTACAATGAGCAGTTCTTC.

This clone was seen repeatedly, ten times or more. The chain recombines TRBV30 with TRBJ2-2, with 10 positions matching TRBD1. The germline V gene has CDR1 GTSNPN and CDR2 SVGIG (reference sequence). CDR3 length equals 13 residues. V dropped 5 bases and J dropped 3; count of bases not matched to a gene: 0. The CDR3 coding sequence is TGTGCCTGGGGACAGGGGGACACCGGGGAGCTGTTTTTT. It is translated as CAWGQGDTGELFF.

Only one count was recorded for this clone. The V and J genes are TRBV7-8 and TRBJ1-5; possibly TRBD1 for D (5 bases). The length of the CDR3 is 16 residues. The germline V gene encodes CDR1 SGHVS and CDR2 FQNEAQ. V lost 6 bases, J lost 6 bases, and 21 bases lay in between. In nucleotides, the CDR3 is TGTGCCAGCAGGTCCACGGGGGATAGTTACAGTCAGCCCCAGCATTTT. Translating it yields CASRSTGDSYSQPQHF.

The chain employs TRBV28 and TRBJ1-5; D may be TRBD1 (5 bases). Germline CDR1 reads MDHEN; CDR2 reads SYDVKM. The CDR3 totals 15 residues. The V end lost 7 bases, the J end lost 3 bases, and 16 bases lay between the germline ends. CDR3 nucleotide sequence: TGTGCCAGCACGAGTGGAGGGGCCAACAATCAGCCCCAGCATTTT. Its translation: CASTSGGANNQPQHF.

The genes are TRBV28 and TRBJ1-1; 10 bases line up with TRBD1. With 4 bases clipped from V and 0 bases from J, the junction kept 8 bases outside the gene matches. This CDR3 is 17 amino acids long. Germline CDR1 reads MDHEN; CDR2 reads SYDVKM. The CDR3 is CASSWWDRGGMNTEAFF. The CDR3 coding sequence is TGTGCCAGCAGTTGGTGGGACAGGGGAGGGATGAACACTGAAGCTTTCTTT.

Points on this clone: Other DNA sequences in this specimen translate into the identical CDR3. The V gene is TRBV7-2, the J gene TRBJ2-2, with D unclear. CDR3 length: 12 residues. Trimming pared 5 bases from V and 3 bases from J, leaving 4 bases between. From germline, CDR1 is SGHTA and CDR2 FQGNSA. CDR3 protein: CASSRDTGELFF. CDR3 bases: TGTGCCAGCAGCAGAGACACCGGGGAGCTGTTTTTT. Full variable domain (missing parts from reference TRBV7-2 and TRBJ2-2): GAGVSQSPSNKVTEKGKDVELRCDPISGHTALYWYRQSLGQGLEFLIYFQGNSAPDKSGLPSDRFSAERTGGSVSTLTIQRTQQEDSAVYLCASSRDTGELFFGEGSRLTVL.

CDR3: CASGVTTIYF. The DNA of the CDR3 is TGTGCCAGCGGAGTTACCACCATATATTTT. The chain joins TRBV28 to TRBJ1-3; no definite D call. The CDR3 consists of 10 residues. The germline CDR1 and CDR2 sequences are MDHEN and SYDVKM. The V end lost 8 bases, the J end lost 9 bases, and 8 bases lay between the germline ends.

The chain has TRBV4-2 and TRBJ2-2; 7 positions agree with TRBD2. Trimming removed 1 base from V and 5 bases from J; junction bases left unmatched: 13. CDR1 LGHNA and CDR2 YNFKEQ come from the germline V gene. The CDR3 loop spans 18 amino acids. DNA of the CDR3: TGTGCCAGCAGCCAAGGGGGCAGCGGGGCCCCGGGAACCGGGGAGCTGTTTTTT. As protein: CASSQGGSGAPGTGELFF.

The genes are TRBV7-8 and TRBJ2-2, with no clear D. Germline CDR1 is SGHVS and CDR2 is FQNEAQ. This CDR3 is 16 amino acids long. The germline V and J ends were trimmed by 5 bases and 4 bases, with 17 bases remaining between them. The CDR3 region is CASSLSVSTGTGELFF. In DNA form, the CDR3 reads TGTGCCAGCAGCCTCTCGGTTTCGACTGGCACCGGGGAGCTGTTTTTT.

The rearrangement uses TRBV4-1 and TRBJ1-6; D is undetermined. Looked up from germline, CDR1 is MGHRA and CDR2 is YSYEKL. V lost 0 bases and J 0 bases, leaving 9 bases between the germline ends. The CDR3 is 17 residues long. CDR3 residues: CASSQDTVSSYNSPLHF. For the CDR3, the DNA is TGCGCCAGCAGCCAAGATACAGTGAGCTCCTATAATTCACCCCTCCACTTT.

The chain uses TRBV5-6 and TRBJ1-2, with unresolved D. The CDR3 loop spans 14 amino acids. CDR1 is SGHDT and CDR2 is YYEEEE in the germline V gene. Trimming stripped 3 bases from V and 3 bases from J, with 12 bases between. The CDR3, as DNA: TGTGCCAGCAGCTACCCGCAATCGGACTATGGCTACACCTTC. The encoded protein is CASSYPQSDYGYTF.

This CDR3 is CASNLLLRNTQYF. The CDR3 DNA sequence: TGTGCCAGCAACTTACTCCTCCGAAATACGCAGTATTTT. This chain links TRBV6-5 with TRBJ2-3; D remains unclear. Germline V gene lookup returns CDR1 MNHEY and CDR2 SVGAGI. The CDR3 is 13 residues long. Trimming pared 7 bases from V and 7 bases from J, leaving 15 bases between.

This clone has more than one count but fewer than ten. The gene calls are TRBV6-4 and TRBJ2-2, with D tentatively TRBD1 (6 bases). The CDR3 is 16 amino acids. V gave up 6 bases and J gave up 1 base, with 15 bases separating them. Per the germline V gene, CDR1 is MRHNA and CDR2 is SNTAGT. CDR3: CASRSDSLQNTGELFF. For the CDR3, the DNA is TGTGCCAGCAGATCGGACAGCCTACAGAACACCGGGGAGCTGTTTTTT.

The chain carries TRBV3-1 (or the pseudogene TRBV3-2) and TRBJ2-5; D is possibly TRBD1 (8 bases). The CDR3 is 17 amino acids. Germline CDR1 reads LGHDT; CDR2 reads YNNKEL (reference sequence). The V end lost 6 bases, the J end lost 3 bases, and 23 bases lay between the germline ends. The CDR3 DNA follows: TGTGCCAGCAGTTCTGGCAGGGGGCGTGGGGGGGAAGAGACCCAGTACTTC. Translation gives CASSSGRGRGGEETQYF.

J is TRBJ2-5 and V is TRBV30; tentative D call: TRBD2 (7 bases). V lost 6 bases and J lost 2, with 13 bases in between. The CDR3 loop spans 13 amino acids. Per the germline V gene, CDR1 is GTSNPN and CDR2 is SVGIG (reference sequence). The CDR3 DNA is TGTGCCTGCTTTAAGGGGGGGCAAGAGACCCAGTACTTC. Its translation is CACFKGGQETQYF.

The rearrangement uses TRBV27 and TRBJ2-1; D not certain. The CDR3 consists of 13 residues. V dropped 1 base and J dropped 5 bases, with 6 bases sitting between them. CDR1 MNHEY and CDR2 SMNVEV come from the germline V gene (reference sequence). The CDR3 DNA reads TGTGCCAGCAGTTTATGGCAAGACAATGAGCAGTTCTTC. Its translation is CASSLWQDNEQFF.

V gene TRBV7-2 combines with J gene TRBJ1-6; a weak D match, TRBD1 (6 bases). Germline CDR1 reads SGHTA; CDR2 reads FQGNSA. This CDR3 contains 16 residues. V was shortened by 6 bases and J by 2 bases, with 14 bases between the two germline ends. This chain's CDR3 is CASRSVGQTYNSPLHF. The CDR3 DNA is TGTGCCAGCAGGTCAGTCGGACAGACCTATAATTCACCCCTCCACTTT.

This clone was recorded only once. The V call is TRBV9, the J call TRBJ2-3, with 10 bases aligning to TRBD1. V dropped 3 bases and J dropped 5; count of bases not matched to a gene: 6. From germline, CDR1 is SGDLS and CDR2 YYNGEE. CDR3 length equals 15 residues. CDR3 sequence reads: CASSASTGGKDTQYF. CDR3 coding DNA: TGTGCCAGCAGCGCGTCGACAGGGGGCAAAGATACGCAGTATTTT.

The genes are TRBV28 and TRBJ2-5, with D possibly TRBD2 on 6 matching bases. This CDR3 comprises 13 residues. Germline values: CDR1 MDHEN, CDR2 SYDVKM. V lost 3 bases to trimming and J lost 5 bases, with 10 bases between them. The chain's CDR3 is CASSLGGGETQYF. DNA for the CDR3: TGTGCCAGCAGTTTGGGAGGTGGGGAGACCCAGTACTTC. Full variable domain (missing parts from reference TRBV28 and TRBJ2-5): DVKVTQSSRYLVKRTGEKVFLECVQDMDHENMFWYRQDPGLGLRLIYFSYDVKMKEKGDIPEGYSVSREKKERFSLILESASTNQTSMYLCASSLGGGETQYFGPGTRLLVL.

The V call is TRBV11-2, the J call TRBJ2-5; D remains unclear. V lost 0 bases and J lost 5, with 13 bases in between. This CDR3 is built from 15 residues. Germline values: CDR1 SGHAT, CDR2 FQNNGV. This chain's CDR3 is CASSLDPGYGETQYF. Here the CDR3 DNA reads TGTGCCAGCAGCTTAGATCCTGGCTACGGGGAGACCCAGTACTTC.

This clone was detected only once. The chain employs TRBV5-4 and TRBJ1-6, with D possibly matching TRBD1 (6 bases). This CDR3 is 15 amino acids long. Trimming removed 0 bases at V and 6 bases at J, with 10 bases between. Germline lookup yields CDR1 SGHNT and CDR2 YYREEE (reference sequence). This CDR3 is CASSLAGGLNSPLHF. CDR3 coding DNA: TGTGCCAGCAGCTTGGCCGGGGGGCTTAATTCACCCCTCCACTTT. The variable domain in full, completed from reference TRBV5-4 and TRBJ1-6, reads ETGVTQSPTHLIKTRGQQVTLRCSSQSGHNTVSWYQQALGQGPQFIFQYYREEENGRGNFPPRFSGLQFPNYSSELNVNALELDDSALYLCASSLAGGLNSPLHFGNGTRLTVT.

The rearrangement uses TRBV21-1 and TRBJ2-1; the table's D call, TRBD2, was not checked against the DNA. TRBV21-1 is a documented pseudogene. The CDR3 is 18 amino acids. The CDR3 is CASSKEKRDFRLYNEQFF. DNA for the CDR3: TGTGCCAGCAGCAAAGAAAAAAGGGACTTTCGGCTTTACAATGAGCAGTTCTTC.

The chain has TRBV7-9 and TRBJ2-1, with 16 bases that match TRBD2. V lost 5 bases and J lost 0; bases outside the gene matches: 7. The CDR3 is made up of 19 amino acids. Germline CDR1 and CDR2: SEHNR and FQNEAQ (reference sequence). The chain's CDR3 is CASSPGLAGGISSYNEQFF. CDR3 sequence (DNA): TGTGCCAGCAGCCCGGGACTAGCGGGAGGGATAAGCTCCTACAATGAGCAGTTCTTC.

CDR3 loop: CASSAGLGGYTF. Written as DNA, the CDR3 is TGTGCCAGCAGTGCAGGGCTGGGCGGCTACACCTTC. This rearrangement joins TRBV6-2 or TRBV6-3 to TRBJ1-2; D may be TRBD1 (5 bases). The CDR3 loop spans 12 amino acids. Trimming took off 5 bases at V and 8 bases at J, with 12 bases between the two ends. The V gene's germline CDR1 is MNHEY and CDR2 SVGEGT.

The chain uses TRBV5-1 and TRBJ2-7; 11 bases fit TRBD2. The ends lost 4 bases at V and 4 bases at J; junction bases unmatched: 7. Germline V CDR1 and CDR2: SGHRS, YFSETQ. This CDR3 comprises 15 residues. DNA of the CDR3: TGCGCCAGCAGCACCCTAACTAGCGGGAGATACGAGCAGTACTTC. As protein: CASSTLTSGRYEQYF.